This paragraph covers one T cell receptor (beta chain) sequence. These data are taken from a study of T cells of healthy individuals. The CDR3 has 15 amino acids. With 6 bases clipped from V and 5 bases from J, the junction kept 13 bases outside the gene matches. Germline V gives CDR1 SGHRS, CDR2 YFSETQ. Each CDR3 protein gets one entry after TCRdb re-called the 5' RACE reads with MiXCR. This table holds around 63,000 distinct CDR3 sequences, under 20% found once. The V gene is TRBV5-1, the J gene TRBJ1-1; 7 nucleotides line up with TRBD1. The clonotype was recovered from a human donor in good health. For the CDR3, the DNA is TGCGCCAGCACCGTCACCACAGGGGAATTGACTGAAGCTTTCTTT. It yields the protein CASTVTTGELTEAFF.